The 24 T cell receptor beta chains reported below all come from one sample, sequenced in a study of early T cells in non-severe SARS-CoV-2 infection. Using its own MiXCR run on the 5' RACE reads, TCRdb lists one record per CDR3 protein. This table holds more than 25,000 distinct CDR3 sequences, around 5.9% found once. Sequencing was performed on whole blood. The receptors shown here come from an adult who was a healthcare worker with PCR-confirmed SARS-CoV-2 infection or an uninfected control (not recorded which).

This clonotype was detected many times. This rearrangement joins TRBV5-1 to TRBJ2-2, with D hard to call. Trimming took off 2 bases at V and 3 bases at J, with 8 bases between the two ends. Germline V lookup: CDR1 SGHRS, CDR2 YFSETQ. The CDR3 has 14 amino acids. CDR3 in DNA: TGCGCCAGCAGCTTTAATGGGGACACCGGGGAGCTGTTTTTT. Protein sequence: CASSFNGDTGELFF.

This clonotype was counted ten times or more. This rearrangement joins TRBV6-1 to TRBJ1-5, with D unclear. CDR3 length equals 17 residues. The ends were cut back, 3 bases at V and 0 bases at J, with 15 bases in the middle. Looked up from germline, CDR1 is MNHNS and CDR2 is SASEGT. Written as DNA, the CDR3 is TGTGCCAGCAGTGATATGGGAGCCCAATATAGCAATCAGCCCCAGCATTTT. It codes for CASSDMGAQYSNQPQHF.

This clonotype showed up many times. The V and J genes are TRBV5-6 and TRBJ1-6, with 10 bases matching TRBD1. This CDR3 contains 17 residues. The V and J ends lost 4 bases and 8 bases, in that order; junction bases with no gene match: 12. Per germline, CDR1 SGHDT and CDR2 YYEEEE. The CDR3 DNA reads as TGTGCCAGCAGCGCCCGCCTTCCCGGGACAGGGGATTCACCCCTCCACTTT. As protein: CASSARLPGTGDSPLHF.

This clonotype has a count of ten or more. V gene TRBV12-3 or TRBV12-4 combines with J gene TRBJ1-1; 9 nucleotides match TRBD1. With 6 bases clipped from V and 4 bases from J, the junction kept 6 bases outside the gene matches. The CDR3 has 14 amino acids. In DNA form, the CDR3 reads TGTGCCAGCAGCCGCCTGACAGGGGGCACTGAAGCTTTCTTT. Its protein product is CASSRLTGGTEAFF.

This clonotype was picked up many times. The gene calls are TRBV5-1 and TRBJ2-3; D is perhaps TRBD2 (6 bases). The CDR3 runs to 17 residues. The V end was cut by 6 bases, the J end by 6 bases, with 26 bases between. Germline V gene lookup returns CDR1 SGHRS and CDR2 YFSETQ. In DNA, the CDR3 is TGCGCCAGCAACCCCGGTGGAGTTATCGCGGGGTTGGATACGCAGTATTTT. It encodes CASNPGGVIAGLDTQYF.

This clonotype was counted many times. This chain joins TRBV20-1 and TRBJ2-1, with TRBD1 as a possible D gene (5 bases). Germline-derived CDR1 and CDR2 are DFQATT and SNEGSKA (reference sequence). The CDR3 loop spans 11 amino acids. V shed 5 bases and J shed 8 bases, with 10 bases lying between them. The CDR3 sequence: CSAPQVDEQFF. DNA for the CDR3: TGCAGTGCTCCACAGGTCGATGAGCAGTTCTTC.

The chain links TRBV12-3 or TRBV12-4 to TRBJ2-5; D may match TRBD1 or TRBD2 (5 bases each). The V end lost 3 bases, the J end lost 7 bases, and 12 bases lay between the germline ends. The CDR3 extends over 13 amino acids. CDR3 nucleotides: TGTGCCAGCAGTTTTTCGGGGCCAGGGACCCAGTACTTC. It specifies CASSFSGPGTQYF.

This clonotype was detected many times. The chain recombines TRBV10-3 with TRBJ1-5; D uncertain. Germline CDR1 is ENHRY and CDR2 is SYGVKD. V was trimmed by 5 bases and J by 0 bases, leaving 8 bases between them. The CDR3 covers 14 residues. As DNA, the CDR3 is TGTGCCATCAGTACCATGGCTAGCAATCAGCCCCAGCATTTT. Protein: CAISTMASNQPQHF.

This CDR3 is CASSLGPSEQYF. CDR3 DNA sequence: TGTGCCAGCAGCTTAGGGCCCTCCGAGCAGTACTTC. The V call is TRBV7-2, the J call TRBJ2-7, with D uncertain. This CDR3 contains 12 residues. V lost 1 base and J 6 bases, leaving 7 bases between the germline ends. CDR1 SGHTA and CDR2 FQGNSA come from the germline V gene. Full variable domain (remainder filled in from reference TRBV7-2 and TRBJ2-7): GAGVSQSPSNKVTEKGKDVELRCDPISGHTALYWYRQSLGQGLEFLIYFQGNSAPDKSGLPSDRFSAERTGGSVSTLTIQRTQQEDSAVYLCASSLGPSEQYFGPGTRLTVT.

This clonotype was found many times. The V gene is TRBV10-1, the J gene TRBJ2-5; 8 bases map to TRBD2. This CDR3 has 15 residues. CDR1 is WNHNN, CDR2 SYGVQD, per germline (reference sequence). J was trimmed by 0 bases and V by 7 bases; bases with no gene match: 7. CDR3 residues: CASIIRRGDQETQYF. The CDR3 DNA reads as TGCGCCAGCATTATAAGGCGGGGGGACCAAGAGACCCAGTACTTC.

This clonotype was found many times. The J gene is TRBJ1-1, the V gene TRBV9, with D unclear. Germline V gene data show CDR1 as SGDLS and CDR2 as YYNGEE. CDR3 length equals 13 residues. Trimming cost V 1 base and J 1 base, with 5 bases left between them. The CDR3 DNA is TGTGCCAGCAGCGTAAGTCAGAACACTGAAGCTTTCTTT. Translating gives CASSVSQNTEAFF.

There are many counts of this clonotype. This chain connects TRBV7-9 to TRBJ2-7, with D perhaps being TRBD1 or TRBD2 (5 bases each). With 0 bases removed from V and 9 bases from J, the gap between germline ends came to 18 bases. CDR1 SEHNR and CDR2 FQNEAQ come from the germline V gene (reference sequence). The CDR3 sequence is 15 residues long. The CDR3 region is CASSLAWDGGRVQYF. For the CDR3, the DNA is TGTGCCAGCAGCTTAGCGTGGGACGGTGGAAGGGTGCAGTACTTC.

This clonotype was observed a few times. The rearrangement uses TRBV12-3 or TRBV12-4 and TRBJ1-6, with TRBD1 matching over 7 bases. V was clipped by 10 bases and J by 5 bases; unmatched bases: 8. The CDR3 is made up of 14 amino acids. CDR3 amino acids: CAISRDSHNSPLHF. The CDR3 DNA is TGTGCCATCTCCCGGGACAGCCATAATTCACCCCTCCACTTT.

This clonotype occurred a few times. CDR3 region: CAISGRGWTEAFF. In nucleotides, the CDR3 is TGTGCCATCAGTGGTCGGGGGTGGACTGAAGCTTTCTTT. The chain combines TRBV10-3 with TRBJ1-1; possible D gene TRBD1, 5 bases. V lost 4 bases, J lost 5 bases, and 11 bases lay in between. Germline V CDR1 and CDR2: ENHRY, SYGVKD. The CDR3 is made up of 13 amino acids.

This clonotype was counted ten times or more. The chain links TRBV12-3 or TRBV12-4 to TRBJ2-6, with D unresolved. CDR3 length: 15 amino acids. V was clipped by 5 bases and J by 3 bases, with 11 bases between them. CDR3 sequence reads: CASSPTRGGANVLTF. CDR3 nucleotide sequence: TGTGCCAGCAGTCCGACCCGAGGTGGGGCCAACGTCCTGACTTTC.

This chain uses TRBV4-1 with TRBJ2-2; tentative D call: TRBD1 (6 bases). Trimming stripped 5 bases from V and 3 bases from J, with 10 bases between. The length of the CDR3 is 14 residues. Germline lookup yields CDR1 MGHRA and CDR2 YSYEKL. The CDR3 loop is CASSNRDYTGELFF. DNA for the CDR3: TGCGCCAGCAGCAACAGGGATTACACCGGGGAGCTGTTTTTT.

This clonotype was observed at least ten times. The chain uses TRBV7-2 and TRBJ2-2; D call uncertain. Germline V gene sequence: CDR1 SGHTA, CDR2 FQGNSA. V lost 3 bases to trimming and J lost 1 base, with 6 bases between them. The CDR3 has 14 residues. CDR3: CASSLLRNTGELFF. The CDR3 DNA sequence: TGTGCCAGCAGCTTGCTCCGGAACACCGGGGAGCTGTTTTTT. The full variable domain, with the rest looked up from reference TRBV7-2 and TRBJ2-2, is GAGVSQSPSNKVTEKGKDVELRCDPISGHTALYWYRQSLGQGLEFLIYFQGNSAPDKSGLPSDRFSAERTGGSVSTLTIQRTQQEDSAVYLCASSLLRNTGELFFGEGSRLTVL.

This clonotype was seen ten or more times. This chain uses TRBV11-2 with TRBJ2-1, with 7 bases identical to TRBD1. The junction had 10 bases not matched to a gene; V was cut back by 4 bases and J by 4 bases. The CDR3 extends over 16 amino acids. Per germline, CDR1 SGHAT and CDR2 FQNNGV. The CDR3 spells CASSSEPSGGYNEQFF. The CDR3 bases are TGTGCCAGCAGCTCAGAGCCCTCAGGGGGATACAATGAGCAGTTCTTC.

In this sample, this clonotype turned up a few times. The chain is built from TRBV6-5 and TRBJ2-5; TRBD1 matches at 7 bases. The CDR3 spans 14 residues. The germline gives CDR1 MNHEY, CDR2 SVGAGI. Trimming took 7 bases from V and 3 from J; bases not matched to a gene: 8. The DNA of the CDR3 is TGTGCCAGCACCCCGGGACAGCAAGAAGAGACCCAGTACTTC. It specifies CASTPGQQEETQYF.

The rearrangement joins TRBV7-6 to TRBJ2-3; tentatively, D is TRBD1 (5 bases). The CDR3 totals 15 residues. The germline gives CDR1 SGHVS, CDR2 FNYEAQ. V was trimmed by 5 bases and J by 3 bases, leaving 15 bases between them. CDR3 DNA: TGTGCCAGCAGCCCACTAAGGGGTGAGACAGATACGCAGTATTTT. Its protein is CASSPLRGETDTQYF.

This clonotype was seen ten or more times. The rearrangement joins TRBV5-1 to TRBJ2-7; D is possibly TRBD2 (6 bases). V lost 0 bases, J lost 7 bases, and 14 bases lay in between. The CDR3 is 14 amino acids. The V gene's germline CDR1 is SGHRS and CDR2 YFSETQ. CDR3 sequence: CASSLDGGVREQYF. In DNA form, the CDR3 reads TGCGCCAGCAGCTTGGATGGAGGGGTGAGGGAGCAGTACTTC.

The sample holds many counts of this clonotype. This chain connects TRBV20-1 to TRBJ2-7, with 8 bases fitting TRBD2. CDR1 is DFQATT and CDR2 is SNEGSKA in the germline V gene (reference sequence). The J segment lost 6 bases and the V segment lost 7 bases, leaving 14 bases of the junction unmatched. The CDR3 consists of 14 residues. The CDR3 DNA reads as TGCAGTGTAGCACCGGGACTAGAGGGCCTCGAGCAGTACTTC. This encodes CSVAPGLEGLEQYF.

Many counts were recorded for this clonotype. The chain joins TRBV15 to TRBJ1-2; TRBD1 might be the D (5 bases). CDR3 length: 14 residues. Trimming cost V 5 bases and J 4 bases, with 14 bases left between them. Germline CDR1 is LNHNV and CDR2 is YYDKDF (reference sequence). Here the CDR3 DNA reads TGTGCCACCAGCTGGCAGGGAAGTACCTATGGCTACACCTTC. It yields the protein CATSWQGSTYGYTF.

Only a few counts were recorded for this clonotype. The V call is TRBV5-5, the J call TRBJ2-1, with a possible D match to TRBD2 (5 bases). CDR1 is SGHKS, CDR2 YYEKEE, per germline (reference sequence). The CDR3 is made up of 14 amino acids. V was pared by 4 bases and J by 4 bases, with 12 bases between. CDR3 sequence: CASSRSGGYNEQFF. The CDR3 bases are TGTGCCAGCAGCCGGTCAGGAGGATACAATGAGCAGTTCTTC.